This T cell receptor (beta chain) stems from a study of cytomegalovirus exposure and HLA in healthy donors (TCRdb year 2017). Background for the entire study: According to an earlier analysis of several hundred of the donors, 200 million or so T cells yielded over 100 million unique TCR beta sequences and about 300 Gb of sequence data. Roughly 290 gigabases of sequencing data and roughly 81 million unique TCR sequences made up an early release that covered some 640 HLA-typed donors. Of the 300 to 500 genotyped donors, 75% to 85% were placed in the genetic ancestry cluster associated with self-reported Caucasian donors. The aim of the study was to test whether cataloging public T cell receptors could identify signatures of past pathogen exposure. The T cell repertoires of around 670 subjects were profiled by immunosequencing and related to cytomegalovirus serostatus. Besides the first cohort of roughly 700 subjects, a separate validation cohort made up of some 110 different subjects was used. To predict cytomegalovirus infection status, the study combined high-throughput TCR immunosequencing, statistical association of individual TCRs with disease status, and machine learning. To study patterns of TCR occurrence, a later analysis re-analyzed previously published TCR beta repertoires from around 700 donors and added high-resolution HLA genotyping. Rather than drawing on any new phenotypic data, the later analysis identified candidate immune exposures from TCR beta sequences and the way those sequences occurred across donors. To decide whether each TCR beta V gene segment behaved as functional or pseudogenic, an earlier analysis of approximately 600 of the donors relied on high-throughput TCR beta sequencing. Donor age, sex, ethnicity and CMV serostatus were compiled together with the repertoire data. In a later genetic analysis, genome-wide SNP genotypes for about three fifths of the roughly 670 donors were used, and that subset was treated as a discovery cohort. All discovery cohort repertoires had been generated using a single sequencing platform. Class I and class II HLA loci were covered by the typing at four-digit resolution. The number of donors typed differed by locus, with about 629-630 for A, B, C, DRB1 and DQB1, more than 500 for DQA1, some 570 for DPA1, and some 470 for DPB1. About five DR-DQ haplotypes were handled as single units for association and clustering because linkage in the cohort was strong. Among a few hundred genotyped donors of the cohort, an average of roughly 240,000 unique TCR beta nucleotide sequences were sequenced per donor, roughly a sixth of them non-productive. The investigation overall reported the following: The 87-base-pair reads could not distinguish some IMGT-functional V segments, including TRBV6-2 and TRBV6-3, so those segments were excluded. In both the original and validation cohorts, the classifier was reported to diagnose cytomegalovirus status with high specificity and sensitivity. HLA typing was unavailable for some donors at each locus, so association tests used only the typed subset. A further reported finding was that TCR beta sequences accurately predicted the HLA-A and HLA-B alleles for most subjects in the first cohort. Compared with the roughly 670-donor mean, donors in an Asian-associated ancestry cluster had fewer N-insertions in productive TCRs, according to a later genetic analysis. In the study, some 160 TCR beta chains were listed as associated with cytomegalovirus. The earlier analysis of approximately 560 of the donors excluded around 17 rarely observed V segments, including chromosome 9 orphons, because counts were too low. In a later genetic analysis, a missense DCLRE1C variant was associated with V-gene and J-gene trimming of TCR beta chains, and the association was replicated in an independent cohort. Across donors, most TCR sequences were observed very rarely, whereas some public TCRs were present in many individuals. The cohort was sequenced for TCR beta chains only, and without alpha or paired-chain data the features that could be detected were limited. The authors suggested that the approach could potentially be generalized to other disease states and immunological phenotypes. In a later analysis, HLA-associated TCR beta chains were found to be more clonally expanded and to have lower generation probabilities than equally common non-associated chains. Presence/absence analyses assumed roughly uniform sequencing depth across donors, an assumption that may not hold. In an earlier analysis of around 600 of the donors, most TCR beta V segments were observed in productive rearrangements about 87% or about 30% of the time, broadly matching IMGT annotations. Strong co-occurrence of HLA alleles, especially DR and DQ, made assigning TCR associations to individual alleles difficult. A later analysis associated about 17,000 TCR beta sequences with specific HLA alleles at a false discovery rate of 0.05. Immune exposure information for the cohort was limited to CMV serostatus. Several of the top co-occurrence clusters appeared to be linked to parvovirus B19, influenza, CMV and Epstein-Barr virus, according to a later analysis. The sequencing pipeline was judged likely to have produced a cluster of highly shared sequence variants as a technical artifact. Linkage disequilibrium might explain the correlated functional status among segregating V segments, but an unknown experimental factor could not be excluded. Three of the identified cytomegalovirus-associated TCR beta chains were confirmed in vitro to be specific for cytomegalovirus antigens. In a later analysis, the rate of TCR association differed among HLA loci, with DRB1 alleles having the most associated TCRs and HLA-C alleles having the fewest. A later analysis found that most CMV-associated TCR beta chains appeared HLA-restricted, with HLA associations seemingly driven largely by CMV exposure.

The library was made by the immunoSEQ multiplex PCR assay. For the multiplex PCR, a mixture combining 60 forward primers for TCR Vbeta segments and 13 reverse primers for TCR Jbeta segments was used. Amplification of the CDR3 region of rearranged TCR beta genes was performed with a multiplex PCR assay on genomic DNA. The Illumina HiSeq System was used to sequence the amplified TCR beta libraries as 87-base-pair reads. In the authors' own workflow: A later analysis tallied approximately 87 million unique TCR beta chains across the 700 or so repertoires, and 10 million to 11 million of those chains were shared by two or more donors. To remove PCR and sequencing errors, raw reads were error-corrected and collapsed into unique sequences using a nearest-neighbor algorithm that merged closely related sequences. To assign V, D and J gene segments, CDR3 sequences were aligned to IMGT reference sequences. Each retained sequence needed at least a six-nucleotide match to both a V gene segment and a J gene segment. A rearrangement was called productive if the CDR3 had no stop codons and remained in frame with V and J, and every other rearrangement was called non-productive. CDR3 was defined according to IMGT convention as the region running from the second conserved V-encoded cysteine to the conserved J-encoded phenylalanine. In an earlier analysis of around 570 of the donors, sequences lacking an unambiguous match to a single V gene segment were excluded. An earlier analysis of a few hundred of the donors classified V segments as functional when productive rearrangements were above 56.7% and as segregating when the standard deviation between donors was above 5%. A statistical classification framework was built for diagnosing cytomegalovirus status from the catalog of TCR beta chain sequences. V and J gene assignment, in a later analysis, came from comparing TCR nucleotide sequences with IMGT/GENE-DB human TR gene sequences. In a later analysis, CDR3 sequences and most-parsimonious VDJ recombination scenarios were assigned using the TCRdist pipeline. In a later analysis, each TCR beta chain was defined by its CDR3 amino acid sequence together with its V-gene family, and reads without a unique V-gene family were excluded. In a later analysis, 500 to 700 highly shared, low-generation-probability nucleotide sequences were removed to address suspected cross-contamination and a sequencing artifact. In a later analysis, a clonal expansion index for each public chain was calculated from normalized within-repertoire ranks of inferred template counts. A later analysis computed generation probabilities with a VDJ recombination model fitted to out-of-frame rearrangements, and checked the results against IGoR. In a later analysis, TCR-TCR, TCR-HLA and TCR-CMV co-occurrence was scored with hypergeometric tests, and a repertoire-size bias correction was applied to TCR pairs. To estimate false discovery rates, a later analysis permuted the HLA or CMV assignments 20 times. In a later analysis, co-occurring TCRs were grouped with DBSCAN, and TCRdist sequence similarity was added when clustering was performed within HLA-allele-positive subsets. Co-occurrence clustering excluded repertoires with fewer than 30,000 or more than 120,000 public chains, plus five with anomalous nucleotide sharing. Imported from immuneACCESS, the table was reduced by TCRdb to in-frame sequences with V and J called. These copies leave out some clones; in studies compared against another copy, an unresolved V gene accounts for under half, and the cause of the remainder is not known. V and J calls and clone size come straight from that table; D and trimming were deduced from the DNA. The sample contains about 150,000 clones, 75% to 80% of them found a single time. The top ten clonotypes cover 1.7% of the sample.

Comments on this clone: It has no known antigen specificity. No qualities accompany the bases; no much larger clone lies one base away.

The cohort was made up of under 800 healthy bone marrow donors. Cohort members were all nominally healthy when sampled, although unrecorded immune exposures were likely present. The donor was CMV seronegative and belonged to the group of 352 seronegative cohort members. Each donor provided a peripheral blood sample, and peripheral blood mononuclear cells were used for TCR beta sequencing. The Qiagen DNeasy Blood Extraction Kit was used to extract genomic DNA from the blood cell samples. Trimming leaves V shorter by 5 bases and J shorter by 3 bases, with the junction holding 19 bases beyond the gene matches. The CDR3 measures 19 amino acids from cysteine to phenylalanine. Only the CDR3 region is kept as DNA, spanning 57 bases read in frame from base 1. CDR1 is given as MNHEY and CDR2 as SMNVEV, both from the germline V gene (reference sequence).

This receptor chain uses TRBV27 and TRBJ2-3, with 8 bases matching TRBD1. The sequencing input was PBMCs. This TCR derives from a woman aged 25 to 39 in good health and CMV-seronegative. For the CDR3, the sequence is CASSPLPPNQGARTDTQYF. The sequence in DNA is TGTGCCAGCAGTCCTCTCCCACCCAACCAGGGGGCAAGAACAGATACGCAGTATTTT.